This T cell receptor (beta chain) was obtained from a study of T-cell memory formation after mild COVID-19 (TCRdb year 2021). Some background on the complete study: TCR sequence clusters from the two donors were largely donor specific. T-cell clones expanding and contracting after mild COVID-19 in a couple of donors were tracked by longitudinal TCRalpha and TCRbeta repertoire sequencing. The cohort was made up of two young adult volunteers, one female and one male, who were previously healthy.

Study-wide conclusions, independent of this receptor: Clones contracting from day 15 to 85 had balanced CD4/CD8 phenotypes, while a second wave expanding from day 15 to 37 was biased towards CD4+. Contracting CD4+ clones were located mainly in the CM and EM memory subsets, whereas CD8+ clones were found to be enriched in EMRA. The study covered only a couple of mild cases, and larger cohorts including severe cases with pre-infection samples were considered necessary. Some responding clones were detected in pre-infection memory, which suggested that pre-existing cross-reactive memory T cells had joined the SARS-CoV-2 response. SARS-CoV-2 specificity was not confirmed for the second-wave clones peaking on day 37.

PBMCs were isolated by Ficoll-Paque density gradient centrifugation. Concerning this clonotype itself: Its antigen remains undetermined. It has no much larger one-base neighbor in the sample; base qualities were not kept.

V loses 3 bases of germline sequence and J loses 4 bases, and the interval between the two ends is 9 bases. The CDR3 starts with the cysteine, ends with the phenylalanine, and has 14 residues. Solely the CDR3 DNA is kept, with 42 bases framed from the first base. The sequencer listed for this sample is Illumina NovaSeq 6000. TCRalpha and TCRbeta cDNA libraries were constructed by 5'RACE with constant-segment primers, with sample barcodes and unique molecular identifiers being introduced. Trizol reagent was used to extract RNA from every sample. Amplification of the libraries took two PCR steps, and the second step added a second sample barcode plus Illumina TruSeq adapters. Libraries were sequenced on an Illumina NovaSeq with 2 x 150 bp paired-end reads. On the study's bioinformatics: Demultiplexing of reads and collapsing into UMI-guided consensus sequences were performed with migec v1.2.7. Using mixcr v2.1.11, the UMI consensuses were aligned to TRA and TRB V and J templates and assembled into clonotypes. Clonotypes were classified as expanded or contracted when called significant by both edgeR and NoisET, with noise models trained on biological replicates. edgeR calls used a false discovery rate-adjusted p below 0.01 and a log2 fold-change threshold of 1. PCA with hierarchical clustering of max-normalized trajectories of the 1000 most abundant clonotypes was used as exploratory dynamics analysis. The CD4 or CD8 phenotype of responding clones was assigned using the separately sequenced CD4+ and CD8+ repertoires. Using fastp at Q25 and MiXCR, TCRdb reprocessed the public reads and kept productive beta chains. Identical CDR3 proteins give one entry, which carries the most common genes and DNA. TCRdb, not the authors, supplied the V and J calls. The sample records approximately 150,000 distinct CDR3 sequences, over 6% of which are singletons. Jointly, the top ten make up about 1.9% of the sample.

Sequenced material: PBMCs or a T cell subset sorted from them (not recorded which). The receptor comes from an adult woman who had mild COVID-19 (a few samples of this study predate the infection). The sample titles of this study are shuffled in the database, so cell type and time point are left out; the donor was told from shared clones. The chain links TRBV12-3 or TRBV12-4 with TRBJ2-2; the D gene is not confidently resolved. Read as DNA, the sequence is TGTGCCAGCAGTTTGCACGGAAGCACCGGGGAGCTGTTTTTT. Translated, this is CASSLHGSTGELFF.